The clone carrying this TCR beta chain has only one observation. Cohort 3 donors counted as recovered after two negative PCRs, clearance, or resolved symptoms. The source of the sample is a study of blood T cell repertoires in COVID-19. Here immunoSEQ multiplex PCR was the method, and the copy in TCRdb shows in-frame clones only, minus some. The sample carries some 230,000 clones, about 80% recorded once. The V segment lost 5 bases and the J segment 10 bases; nucleotides outside the gene matches: 13. The CDR3 loop spans 15 amino acids. Germline CDR1 is SNHLY and CDR2 is FYNNEI. The TCR originated in a man aged 35-49 years who had recovered from COVID-19. What was sequenced was PBMCs or T cells enriched from blood (not recorded which). The chain uses TRBV2 and TRBJ1-2, with 10 bases identical to TRBD1. The DNA for the CDR3 is TGTGCCAGCAGTAGACAGGGGGCGCCCCAGGTGACCTACACCTTC. This sequence encodes CASSRQGAPQVTYTF. Complete variable domain (other parts from reference TRBV2 and TRBJ1-2): EPEVTQTPSHQVTQMGQEVILRCVPISNHLYFYWYRQILGQKVEFLVSFYNNEISEKSEIFDDQFSVERPDGSNFTLKIRSTKLEDSAMYFCASSRQGAPQVTYTFGSGTRLTVV.